Below are 18 T cell receptor beta chains sequenced from a single sample in a study of T cells after yellow fever vaccination. TCRdb analysed the 5' RACE reads with MiXCR anew, one entry per CDR3 protein. The sample has 200,000 to 300,000 distinct CDR3 sequences; roughly 4% are singletons. The specimen comprised PBMCs, sampled 15 days after the yellow fever booster vaccination. These receptor sequences come from a young man who received the YFV17D yellow fever vaccine.

In its sample, this clonotype was seen a few times. The chain is built from TRBV6-5 and TRBJ1-2, with TRBD1 matching over 10 bases. CDR3 length: 14 amino acids. CDR1 is MNHEY and CDR2 is SVGAGI in the germline V gene. V dropped 5 bases and J dropped 4; count of bases not matched to a gene: 4. CDR3 sequence: CASSPGQGVYGYTF. The CDR3 bases are TGTGCCAGCAGTCCCGGACAGGGGGTCTATGGCTACACCTTC.

This clonotype was detected ten times or more. The rearrangement uses TRBV20-1 and TRBJ2-3; TRBD2 might be the D (7 bases). The CDR3 is 14 amino acids. The germline V gene has CDR1 DFQATT and CDR2 SNEGSKA (reference sequence). Trimming took 4 bases from V and 4 from J, leaving 15 bases between them. CDR3 nucleotides: TGCAGTGCTAAGGAGGGGGGGCCTTCAGATACGCAGTATTTT. The encoded protein is CSAKEGGPSDTQYF.

Many counts were recorded for this clonotype. V usage is TRBV7-2 and J usage is TRBJ2-5; maybe TRBD2 (5 bases). V was shortened by 1 base and J by 0 bases, with 6 bases between the two germline ends. Per germline, CDR1 SGHTA and CDR2 FQGNSA. The CDR3 covers 14 residues. The CDR3 nucleotides are TGTGCCAGCAGCTTAGGAGGGAACCAAGAGACCCAGTACTTC. It yields the protein CASSLGGNQETQYF.

This clonotype was counted at least ten times. The gene calls are TRBV20-1 and TRBJ2-7, with unresolved D. Per the germline V gene, CDR1 is DFQATT and CDR2 is SNEGSKA (reference sequence). The CDR3 extends over 10 amino acids. In DNA form, the CDR3 reads TGTGTGGGAAGCTCCTACGAGCAGTACGTC. Protein sequence: CVGSSYEQYV.

This clonotype has a count of ten or more. The chain combines TRBV7-2 with TRBJ2-2, with 14 nucleotides matching TRBD2. The CDR3 loop spans 22 amino acids. The V gene end was trimmed by 3 bases and the J gene end by 1 base; junction bases not matched to a gene: 16. Per the germline V gene, CDR1 is SGHTA and CDR2 is FQGNSA. The CDR3: CASSFPALGRLAGGMNTGELFF. The CDR3 DNA follows: TGTGCCAGCAGCTTCCCCGCGTTAGGGCGACTAGCGGGGGGGATGAACACCGGGGAGCTGTTTTTT.

This clonotype was seen many times. In nucleotides, the CDR3 is TGCGCCAGCAGCTTGGACGGACTAGGGGCGGTTGAGCAGTTCTTC. This translates into CASSLDGLGAVEQFF. The gene calls are TRBV5-1 and TRBJ2-1, with 7 bases lining up with TRBD2. The CDR3 spans 15 residues. Trimming removed 0 bases from V and 9 bases from J; junction bases left unmatched: 9. The germline gives CDR1 SGHRS, CDR2 YFSETQ.

In this sample, this clonotype turned up many times. This rearrangement joins TRBV5-6 to TRBJ1-5, with 11 bases matching TRBD1. The CDR3 is 16 amino acids. Germline values: CDR1 SGHDT, CDR2 YYEEEE. V gave up 2 bases and J gave up 4 bases; unmatched junction bases: 5. In nucleotides, the CDR3 is TGTGCCAGCAGCTTCGGACAGGGGGCCACAAATCAGCCCCAGCATTTT. Protein product: CASSFGQGATNQPQHF.

The table lists this clonotype with many counts. The rearrangement links TRBV20-1 to TRBJ1-4; D is perhaps TRBD1 (6 bases). Looked up from germline, CDR1 is DFQATT and CDR2 is SNEGSKA (reference sequence). This CDR3 has 13 amino acids. With 6 bases removed from V and 8 bases from J, the gap between germline ends came to 16 bases. This CDR3 reads CSAPEGGREKLFF. CDR3 coding DNA: TGCAGTGCCCCCGAAGGGGGAAGAGAAAAACTGTTTTTT.

This clonotype was counted at least ten times. This chain uses TRBV5-6 with TRBJ1-5; 9 bases fit TRBD1. Germline-derived CDR1 and CDR2 are SGHDT and YYEEEE. Trimming took 4 bases from V and 7 from J; bases not matched to a gene: 9. The CDR3 is 15 residues long. CDR3 residues: CASSRFHRGLQPQHF. As DNA, the CDR3 is TGTGCCAGCAGCCGATTCCACAGGGGGCTACAGCCCCAGCATTTT.

This clonotype appeared many times. V gene TRBV27 combines with J gene TRBJ2-3, with D possibly matching TRBD1 (6 bases). The CDR3 is 15 amino acids. CDR1 and CDR2 (germline): MNHEY, SMNVEV (reference sequence). V was shortened by 0 bases and J by 6 bases, with 13 bases between the two germline ends. The CDR3 loop reads CASSLSGRGGDTQYF. CDR3 nucleotides: TGTGCCAGCAGTTTATCGGGCAGGGGTGGTGATACGCAGTATTTT.

Many counts were recorded for this clonotype. The genes are TRBV20-1 and TRBJ1-1; a weak D match, TRBD1 (6 bases). Trimming took 3 bases from V and 11 from J, leaving 22 bases between them. Germline assignment: CDR1 DFQATT and CDR2 SNEGSKA (reference sequence). The CDR3 has 14 amino acids. CDR3 sequence reads: CSASRTLKTGGAFF. In nucleotides, the CDR3 is TGCAGTGCTAGTCGGACTCTCAAGACAGGAGGGGCTTTCTTT.

This clonotype turned up a few times. The chain recombines TRBV7-9 with TRBJ2-2, with TRBD2 matching 8 bases. V was pared by 5 bases and J by 4 bases, with 9 bases of the junction left unmatched. This CDR3 is 16 amino acids long. The germline gives CDR1 SEHNR, CDR2 FQNEAQ (reference sequence). CDR3 coding DNA: TGTGCCAGCAGCGCAGAGCGGGGGCGGAGCACCGGGGAGCTGTTTTTT. It translates to CASSAERGRSTGELFF.

This clonotype was seen at least ten times. The chain couples TRBV4-3 to TRBJ2-3; D is uncertain. Trimming shortened V by 0 bases and J by 7 bases, and 14 bases separated the two germline ends. This CDR3 is built from 15 residues. The V gene's germline CDR1 is LGHNA and CDR2 YSLEER. Written as DNA, the CDR3 is TGCGCCAGCAGCCAAGATTCACCTATTAAATATACGCAGTATTTT. Residues: CASSQDSPIKYTQYF.

This clonotype has a count of ten or more. The J gene is TRBJ2-7, the V gene TRBV12-3 or TRBV12-4; 9 nucleotides match TRBD1. Losses at the gene ends were 9 bases for V and 7 bases for J; bases not matched to a gene: 10. CDR3 length: 13 amino acids. The CDR3 protein is CASRNTGGREQYF. The CDR3 DNA reads as TGTGCCAGTAGAAACACAGGGGGCCGGGAGCAGTACTTC.

This clonotype was found many times. The genes are TRBV3-1 and TRBJ2-3, with TRBD2 identical over 11 bases. Germline V lookup: CDR1 LGHDT, CDR2 YNNKEL (reference sequence). The CDR3 is made up of 20 amino acids. V was pared by 0 bases and J by 2 bases, with 13 bases of the junction left unmatched. The CDR3 here is CASSQEVGLAGGFSTDTQYF. The CDR3 DNA sequence: TGTGCCAGCAGCCAAGAGGTGGGGCTAGCGGGGGGCTTTTCCACAGATACGCAGTATTTT.

In its sample, this clonotype was seen many times. J is TRBJ2-5 and V is TRBV24-1; unclear D gene. Looked up from germline, CDR1 is KGHDR and CDR2 is SFDVKD. This CDR3 region has 12 residues. Trimming cost V 1 base and J 4 bases, with 3 bases left between them. The DNA for the CDR3 is TGTGCCACCAGTGATTTCGCAGAGACCCAGTACTTC. Its protein product is CATSDFAETQYF.

Many counts were recorded for this clonotype. The chain employs TRBV5-1 and TRBJ1-2; D is unclear. The CDR3 runs to 13 residues. CDR1 SGHRS and CDR2 YFSETQ come from the germline V gene. V lost 0 bases, J lost 4 bases, and 7 bases lay in between. CDR3 amino acids: CASSLEPSYGYTF. CDR3 bases: TGCGCCAGCAGCTTGGAACCCTCCTATGGCTACACCTTC.

This clonotype has a count of ten or more. The chain combines TRBV7-2 with TRBJ1-2; D might be TRBD1 (5 bases). The ends were cut back, 5 bases at V and 4 bases at J, with 14 bases in the middle. Germline V gene lookup returns CDR1 SGHTA and CDR2 FQGNSA. The CDR3 runs to 14 residues. The CDR3 reads CASSTSGGIYGYTF. CDR3 nucleotide sequence: TGTGCCAGCAGCACCTCCGGGGGAATCTATGGCTACACCTTC. The full variable domain, its missing parts supplied by reference TRBV7-2 and TRBJ1-2, is GAGVSQSPSNKVTEKGKDVELRCDPISGHTALYWYRQSLGQGLEFLIYFQGNSAPDKSGLPSDRFSAERTGGSVSTLTIQRTQQEDSAVYLCASSTSGGIYGYTFGSGTRLTVV.